The clone carrying this T cell receptor (beta chain) was recorded only once. The data were taken from a study of blood T cell repertoires in COVID-19. In terms of age and location, participants ranged from roughly 18 to 90 years and lived in under 30 US areas. How the authors handled the data: The authors estimated nucleated cell counts from reference gene primer amplification. Assay: immunoSEQ multiplex PCR; the TCRdb copy retains only in-frame clones and omits some. D and trimming were read from the DNA, whereas the V and J calls and clone size are those reported in that table. The sample consists of about 280,000 clones, nearly 90% of them appearing once. The CDR3 totals 16 residues. Trimming at V came to 2 bases and at J to 2 bases, leaving 7 bases not matched to a gene. The germline CDR1 and CDR2 sequences are SGHNT and YENEEA.

V and J are TRBV11-3 and TRBJ2-3; TRBD2 matches 7 bases. Sequenced material: PBMCs or T cells enriched from blood (not recorded which). The receptor was derived from a woman in her sixties or seventies who had recovered from COVID-19. CDR3 nucleotides: TGTGCCAGCAGCTTACAGAGCGCGGGAGTCACAGATACGCAGTATTTT. Encoded protein: CASSLQSAGVTDTQYF.